Presented here are 5 T cell receptor beta chains from one specimen sequenced in a study of Graves' ophthalmopathy and Graves' hyperthyroidism. The TCR beta CDR3 regions underwent amplification from RNA transcripts. First-round RT-PCR employed HTBI primers, with a second-round multiplex PCR after it. TCRdb called the multiplex PCR reads again in MiXCR, with one record for every CDR3 protein. Among hundreds of thousands of distinct CDR3 sequences, about 20% were seen once, and the ten largest hold roughly 6.9%. Sequenced material: peripheral blood. These receptor sequences come from a woman between 18 and 30 years old with stable Graves' hyperthyroidism. Some clones in this sample may be carry-over from other donors' samples.

This chain connects TRBV6-2 or TRBV6-3 to TRBJ2-2, with TRBD1 matching over 7 bases. V shed 7 bases, J shed 6 bases, and the junction held 5 bases outside the gene matches. The CDR3 is made up of 13 amino acids. Per germline, CDR1 MNHEY and CDR2 SVGEGT. The DNA for the CDR3 is TGTGCCAGCATCGACAGGGATTCCGGGGAGCTGTTTTTT. Protein sequence: CASIDRDSGELFF.

There are many counts of this clonotype. The chain employs TRBV27 and TRBJ1-5, with D unclear. The CDR3 runs to 16 residues. Trimming stripped 5 bases from V and 3 bases from J, with 17 bases between. Germline V gives CDR1 MNHEY, CDR2 SMNVEV (reference sequence). Here the CDR3 reads CASSPTPYANNQPQHF. The CDR3 coding sequence is TGTGCCAGCAGTCCAACACCGTACGCGAACAATCAGCCCCAGCATTTT.

This clonotype appeared a single time. V gene TRBV12-3 or TRBV12-4 combines with J gene TRBJ2-5; TRBD2 matches at 10 bases. The J segment lost 1 base and the V segment lost 3 bases, leaving 8 bases of the junction unmatched. The CDR3 contains 17 residues. This CDR3 is CASSFGASGRLQETQYF. The CDR3 nucleotides are TGTGCCAGCAGTTTCGGCGCTAGCGGGAGACTCCAAGAGACCCAGTACTTC.

This clonotype was counted between two and nine times. The V call is TRBV18, the J call TRBJ1-1, with 8 nucleotides matching TRBD1. J lost 4 bases, V lost 2 bases, and 3 bases had no gene match. Germline V gives CDR1 KGHSH, CDR2 LQKENI. CDR3 length: 14 residues. This CDR3 is CASSPRQGATEAFF. In nucleotides, the CDR3 is TGTGCCAGCTCACCAAGGCAGGGGGCCACTGAAGCTTTCTTT.

In its sample, this clonotype was seen many times. For the CDR3, the DNA is TGTGCCAGCAGCCTTCCTTCCAGGGCTGGAAACACCATATATTTT. It specifies CASSLPSRAGNTIYF. The genes are TRBV25-1 and TRBJ1-3, with a weak D call TRBD1 (5 bases). The CDR3 consists of 15 residues. Trimming cost V 6 bases and J 2 bases, with 14 bases left between them. Germline V gives CDR1 MGHDK, CDR2 SYGVNS.